The 20 T cell receptor beta chains in this list originate from one sample, sequenced in a study of blood T cell repertoires in COVID-19 (dated by TCRdb to 2020 to 2021). The library relied on the immunoSEQ multiplex PCR assay. TCRdb mirrors the immuneACCESS table, restricted to in-frame sequences. Some clones are absent from its copies; in checked studies, under half trace to an unresolved V gene, and the reason for the others is unknown. The sample table shows 250,000 to 300,000 clones, and about 89% are seen once. Approximately 1.3% of the sample comes from the top ten. Sequenced: PBMCs or T cells enriched from blood (not recorded which). The receptors originated from a human donor in a cohort exposed to, infected with or recovered from COVID-19 (not recorded which). The donor label of this sample is uncertain.

CDR3 sequence reads: CASSVWDSSSTDTQYF. CDR3 sequence (DNA): TGTGCCAGCAGCGTCTGGGACAGCTCTAGCACAGATACGCAGTATTTT. The chain uses TRBV9 and TRBJ2-3, with TRBD1 identical over 7 bases. V lost 2 bases, J lost 0 bases, and 6 bases stayed unmatched. Germline V gene data show CDR1 as SGDLS and CDR2 as YYNGEE. The CDR3 spans 16 residues. Combining the CDR3 with reference TRBV9 and TRBJ2-3 gives the whole variable domain DSGVTQTPKHLITATGQRVTLRCSPRSGDLSVYWYQQSLDQGLQFLIQYYNGEERAKGNILERFSAQQFPDLHSELNLSSLELGDSALYFCASSVWDSSSTDTQYFGPGTRLTVL.

J is TRBJ2-3 and V is TRBV19; TRBD2 might be the D (6 bases). The CDR3 extends over 14 amino acids. Per the germline V gene, CDR1 is LNHDA and CDR2 is SQIVND (reference sequence). Trimming shortened V by 6 bases and J by 6 bases, and 16 bases separated the two germline ends. CDR3 nucleotides: TGTGCCAGTAGCCGAGCGCCCCGGGGGGATACGCAGTATTTT. This codes for CASSRAPRGDTQYF.

The rearrangement links TRBV7-2 to TRBJ2-4; TRBD1 is a possible D gene (5 bases). CDR1 is SGHTA and CDR2 is FQGNSA in the germline V gene. The length of the CDR3 is 17 residues. Trimming shortened V by 2 bases and J by 1 base, and 15 bases separated the two germline ends. CDR3 sequence (DNA): TGTGCCAGCAGCTTAACAGGCGGCCACGGGGCCAAAAACATTCAGTACTTC. Its translation: CASSLTGGHGAKNIQYF.

The chain links TRBV7-9 to TRBJ1-4; D is unclear. The ends were cut back, 8 bases at V and 5 bases at J, with 18 bases in the middle. The length of the CDR3 is 15 residues. In germline, CDR1 is SEHNR, CDR2 FQNEAQ (reference sequence). The CDR3 DNA follows: TGTGCCAGCCGAGGGATTAGGAAAGGCAATGAAAAACTGTTTTTT. Translating it yields CASRGIRKGNEKLFF.

V usage is TRBV6-5 and J usage is TRBJ1-3; the D gene is possibly TRBD1 (5 bases). CDR3 length: 15 residues. Between the trimmed V and J ends, which lost 7 bases and 0 bases, there was a span of 13 bases. Germline CDR1 reads MNHEY; CDR2 reads SVGAGI. CDR3 loop: CASTTGLLSGNTIYF. In nucleotides, the CDR3 is TGTGCCAGCACCACGGGACTGCTCTCTGGAAACACCATATATTTT.

The chain has TRBV9 and TRBJ1-4; 9 nucleotides agree with TRBD1. Germline loops: CDR1 SGDLS, CDR2 YYNGEE. J was trimmed by 6 bases and V by 1 base; bases with no gene match: 7. The CDR3 is made up of 16 amino acids. The CDR3 reads CASSVMPGQGDEKLFF. The CDR3 DNA reads TGTGCCAGCAGCGTAATGCCGGGACAGGGCGATGAAAAACTGTTTTTT.

This sequence joins TRBV21-1 and TRBJ2-3; the table calls TRBD1, which could not be checked here. TRBV21-1 is tagged as a pseudogene. The CDR3 has 18 residues. The CDR3 protein is CASSKATGTGLPIDTQYF. Here the CDR3 DNA reads TGTGCCAGCAGCAAAGCTACCGGGACAGGGCTACCGATAGATACGCAGTATTTT.

Here the CDR3 DNA reads TGTGCCAGCAGCCAAGTTGGCGGGGGGAGCTCCTACAATGAGCAGTTCTTC. Translating it yields CASSQVGGGSSYNEQFF. The chain joins TRBV4-2 to TRBJ2-1; 8 bases match TRBD2. Germline assignment: CDR1 LGHNA and CDR2 YNFKEQ. This CDR3 comprises 17 residues. The V segment lost 1 base and the J segment 0 bases; nucleotides outside the gene matches: 5.

V and J are TRBV30 and TRBJ1-2, with a weak D call TRBD1 (6 bases). CDR3 length: 13 residues. Germline CDR1 is GTSNPN and CDR2 is SVGIG (reference sequence). V was clipped by 7 bases and J by 0 bases, with 12 bases between them. CDR3 DNA: TGTGCCTCTGCAGGGGCTACTAACTATGGCTACACCTTC. This encodes CASAGATNYGYTF. The whole variable domain, filled in from reference TRBV30 and TRBJ1-2, reads SQTIHQWPATLVQPVGSPLSLECTVEGTSNPNLYWYRQAAGRGLQLLFYSVGIGQISSEVPQNLSASRPQDRQFILSSKKLLLSDSGFYLCASAGATNYGYTFGSGTRLTVV.

The rearrangement links TRBV21-1 to TRBJ1-3. TRBV21-1 is labeled a pseudogene. The CDR3 has 17 residues. The CDR3 region is CASSKAYRVLSGNTIYF. The CDR3 region has the DNA TGTGCCAGCAGCAAAGCTTACCGGGTCCTCTCTGGAAACACCATATATTTT.

V is TRBV7-2 and J is TRBJ1-2, with 7 positions matching TRBD1. In germline, CDR1 is SGHTA, CDR2 FQGNSA. The V segment lost 5 bases and the J segment 5 bases; nucleotides outside the gene matches: 8. The CDR3 spans 14 residues. The CDR3 reads CASSTRQGNYGYTF. The CDR3 nucleotides read TGTGCCAGCAGCACCCGACAGGGTAATTATGGCTACACCTTC.

This sequence joins TRBV30 and TRBJ1-1, with 10 bases identical to TRBD1. The germline V gene has CDR1 GTSNPN and CDR2 SVGIG (reference sequence). V dropped 2 bases and J dropped 4; count of bases not matched to a gene: 4. The CDR3 has 14 amino acids. CDR3 region: CAWSPTGGLTEAFF. CDR3 bases: TGTGCCTGGAGTCCGACAGGGGGCCTCACTGAAGCTTTCTTT. The entire variable domain, with the rest obtained from reference TRBV30 and TRBJ1-1, is as follows: SQTIHQWPATLVQPVGSPLSLECTVEGTSNPNLYWYRQAAGRGLQLLFYSVGIGQISSEVPQNLSASRPQDRQFILSSKKLLLSDSGFYLCAWSPTGGLTEAFFGQGTRLTVV.

V and J are TRBV4-3 and TRBJ2-3; tentative D call: TRBD1 (5 bases). Germline V lookup: CDR1 LGHNA, CDR2 YSLEER. V was pared by 2 bases and J by 3 bases, with 9 bases between. The CDR3 is made up of 14 amino acids. The CDR3 here is CASSQWQGTDTQYF. Here the CDR3 DNA reads TGCGCCAGCAGCCAATGGCAGGGAACAGATACGCAGTATTTT.

Only one count was recorded for this clone. This chain connects TRBV5-6 to TRBJ1-1, with D possibly matching TRBD1 (6 bases). The ends were cut back, 4 bases at V and 4 bases at J, with 20 bases in the middle. The germline gives CDR1 SGHDT, CDR2 YYEEEE. This CDR3 is built from 16 residues. CDR3 sequence reads: CASSPDRGGGGTEAFF. The CDR3 DNA reads TGTGCCAGCAGCCCTGATAGGGGGGGCGGTGGCACTGAAGCTTTCTTT.

The V gene is TRBV6-1, the J gene TRBJ1-4; 8 nucleotides agree with TRBD1. This CDR3 spans 14 amino acids. Germline V lookup: CDR1 MNHNS, CDR2 SASEGT. V gave up 2 bases and J gave up 8 bases; unmatched junction bases: 4. DNA of the CDR3: TGTGCCAGCAGTGAACAGGGGGCGCGGGAAAAACTGTTTTTT. It yields the protein CASSEQGAREKLFF.

The J gene is TRBJ1-1, the V gene TRBV7-3; D call uncertain. CDR1 and CDR2 (germline): SGHTA, FQGTGA. CDR3 length: 13 amino acids. V gave up 5 bases and J gave up 2 bases, with 9 bases separating them. CDR3 in amino acids: CASSLGSNTEAFF. Here the CDR3 DNA reads TGTGCCAGCAGCCTCGGGAGTAACACTGAAGCTTTCTTT.

This sequence joins TRBV19 and TRBJ2-7; TRBD2 is a possible D gene (6 bases). The CDR3 has 13 amino acids. Germline V gives CDR1 LNHDA, CDR2 SQIVND (reference sequence). V was trimmed by 2 bases and J by 5 bases, leaving 10 bases between them. CDR3 region: CASSISGGDEQYF. CDR3 nucleotide sequence: TGTGCCAGTAGTATAAGTGGAGGGGACGAGCAGTACTTC.

The chain recombines TRBV6-4 with TRBJ2-3, with TRBD2 identical over 10 bases. The CDR3 is 16 amino acids. The trim removed 2 bases at V and 3 bases at J, leaving 5 bases unmatched. Per germline, CDR1 MRHNA and CDR2 SNTAGT. This CDR3 reads CASSDGNSGGTDTQYF. The CDR3 DNA follows: TGTGCCAGCAGTGACGGAAATAGCGGGGGGACAGATACGCAGTATTTT.

The CDR3 DNA is TGTGCCACCAGCCGCGACGGGACAACTAATGAAAAACTGTTTTTT. Translating gives CATSRDGTTNEKLFF. The chain has TRBV24-1 and TRBJ1-4; D unclear. Trimming removed 7 bases at V and 0 bases at J, with 11 bases between. The CDR3 has 15 amino acids. Germline assignment: CDR1 KGHDR and CDR2 SFDVKD.

This rearrangement joins TRBV4-1 to TRBJ2-2; 10 bases are a match to TRBD2. Germline loops: CDR1 MGHRA, CDR2 YSYEKL. This CDR3 spans 17 amino acids. After removal of 1 base from V and 6 bases from J, the junction contained 8 bases not matched to a gene. The chain's CDR3 is CASSQGRLAGLPGELFF. Written as DNA, the CDR3 is TGCGCCAGCAGCCAAGGCAGACTAGCGGGTCTACCCGGGGAGCTGTTTTTT.